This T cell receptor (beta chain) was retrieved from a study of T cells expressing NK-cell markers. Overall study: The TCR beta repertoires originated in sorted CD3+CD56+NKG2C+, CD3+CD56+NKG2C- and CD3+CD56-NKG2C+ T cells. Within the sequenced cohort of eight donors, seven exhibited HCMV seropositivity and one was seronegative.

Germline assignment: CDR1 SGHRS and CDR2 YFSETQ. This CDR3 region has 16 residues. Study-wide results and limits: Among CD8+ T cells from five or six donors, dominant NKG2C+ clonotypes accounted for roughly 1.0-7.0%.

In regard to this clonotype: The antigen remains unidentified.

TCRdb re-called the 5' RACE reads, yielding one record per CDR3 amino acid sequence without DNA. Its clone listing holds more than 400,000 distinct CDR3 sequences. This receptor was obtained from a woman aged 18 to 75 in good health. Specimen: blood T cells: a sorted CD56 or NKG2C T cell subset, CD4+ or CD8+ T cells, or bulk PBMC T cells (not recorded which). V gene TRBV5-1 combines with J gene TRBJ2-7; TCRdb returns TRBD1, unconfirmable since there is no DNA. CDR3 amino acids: CASGADQGARTYEQYF.